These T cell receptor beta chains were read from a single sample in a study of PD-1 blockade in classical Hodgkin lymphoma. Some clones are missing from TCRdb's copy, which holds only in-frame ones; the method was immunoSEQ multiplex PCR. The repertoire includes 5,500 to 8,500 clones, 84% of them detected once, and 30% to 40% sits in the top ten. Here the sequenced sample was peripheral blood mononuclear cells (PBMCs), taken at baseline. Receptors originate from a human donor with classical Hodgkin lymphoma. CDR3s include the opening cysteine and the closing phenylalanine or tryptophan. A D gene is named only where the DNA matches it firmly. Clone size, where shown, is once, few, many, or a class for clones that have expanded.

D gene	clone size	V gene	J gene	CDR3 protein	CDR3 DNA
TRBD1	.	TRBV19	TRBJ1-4	CASSQSGGRNEKLFF	TGTGCCAGTAGCCAATCAGGGGGCCGGAATGAAAAACTGTTTTTT
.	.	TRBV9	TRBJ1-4	CANSPGQGNGEKLFF	TGTGCCAACAGCCCTGGCCAGGGGAACGGGGAAAAACTGTTTTTT
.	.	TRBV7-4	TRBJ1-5	CASSSIDGYSNQPQHF	TGTGCCAGCAGCTCCATCGACGGATATAGCAATCAGCCCCAGCATTTT
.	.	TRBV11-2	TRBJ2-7	CASSLELLTYEQYF	TGTGCCAGCAGCTTAGAGCTCCTGACCTACGAGCAGTACTTC
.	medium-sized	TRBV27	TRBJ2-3	CASSPSRTRDSTDTQYF	TGTGCCAGCAGTCCCTCTAGAACCCGGGACAGCACAGATACGCAGTATTTT
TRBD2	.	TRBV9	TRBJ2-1	CASSVGSGLPEWQFF	TGTGCCAGCAGCGTAGGTTCGGGACTACCGGAATGGCAGTTCTTC
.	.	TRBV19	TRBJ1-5	CASSPRREQPQHF	TGTGCCAGTAGTCCCCGGCGGGAACAGCCCCAGCATTTT
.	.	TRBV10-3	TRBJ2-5	CAISTGVRHQETQYF	TGTGCCATCAGTACGGGAGTTCGCCACCAAGAGACCCAGTACTTC
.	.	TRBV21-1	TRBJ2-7	CASSKEPNRFAYEQYF	TGTGCCAGCAGCAAAGAGCCGAACAGGTTCGCCTACGAGCAGTACTTC
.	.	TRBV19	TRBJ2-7	CASSITGKAYEQYF	TGTGCCAGTAGTATCACGGGGAAAGCCTACGAGCAGTACTTC
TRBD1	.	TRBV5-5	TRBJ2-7	CASRKTGDEQYF	TGTGCCAGCAGGAAAACAGGGGACGAGCAGTACTTC
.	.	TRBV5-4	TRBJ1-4	CASSLWNRAGNEKLFF	TGTGCCAGCAGCTTGTGGAATCGGGCGGGGAATGAAAAACTGTTTTTT
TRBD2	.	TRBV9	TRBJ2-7	CASSPRLAGGHYEQYF	TGTGCCAGCAGTCCTCGACTAGCGGGAGGGCACTACGAGCAGTACTTC
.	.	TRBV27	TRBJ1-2	CASSLRIGYGYTF	TGTGCCAGCAGTTTAAGGATCGGCTATGGCTACACCTTC
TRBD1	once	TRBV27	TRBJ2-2	CASSLVAGTGSPANTGELFF	TGTGCCAGCAGTTTAGTTGCTGGGACAGGGTCCCCCGCGAACACCGGGGAGCTGTTTTTT
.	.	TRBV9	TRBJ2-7	CASSVAADYEQYF	TGTGCCAGCAGCGTAGCGGCGGACTACGAGCAGTACTTC
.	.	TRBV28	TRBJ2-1	CASIVAGEYNEQFF	TGTGCCAGCATCGTTGCAGGGGAGTACAATGAGCAGTTCTTC
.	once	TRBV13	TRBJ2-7	CASSQNGGSSHTYEQYF	TGTGCCAGCAGCCAAAATGGGGGATCTTCGCATACCTACGAGCAGTACTTC
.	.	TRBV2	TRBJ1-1	CASSGFAKMNTEAFF	TGTGCCAGTTCCGGGTTTGCGAAAATGAACACTGAAGCTTTCTTT
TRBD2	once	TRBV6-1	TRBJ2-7	CASSEASGRAYEQYF	TGTGCCAGCAGTGAGGCTAGCGGGAGGGCCTACGAGCAGTACTTC
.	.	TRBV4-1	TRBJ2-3	CASSPQGTLPDTQYF	TGCGCCAGCAGCCCCCAGGGGACTCTCCCAGATACGCAGTATTTT
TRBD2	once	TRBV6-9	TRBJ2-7	CASSWTSSLSEQYF	TGTGCCAGCAGTTGGACTAGCAGCTTGTCCGAGCAGTACTTC